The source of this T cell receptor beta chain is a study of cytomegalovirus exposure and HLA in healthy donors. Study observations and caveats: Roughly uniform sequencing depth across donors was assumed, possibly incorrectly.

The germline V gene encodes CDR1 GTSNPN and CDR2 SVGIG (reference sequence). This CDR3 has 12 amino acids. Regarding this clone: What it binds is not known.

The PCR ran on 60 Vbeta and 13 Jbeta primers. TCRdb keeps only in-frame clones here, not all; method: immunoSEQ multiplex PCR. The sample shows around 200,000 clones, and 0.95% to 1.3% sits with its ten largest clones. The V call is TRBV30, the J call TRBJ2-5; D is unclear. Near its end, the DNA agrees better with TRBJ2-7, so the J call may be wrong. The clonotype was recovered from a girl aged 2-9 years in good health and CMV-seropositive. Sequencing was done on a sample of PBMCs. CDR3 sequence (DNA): TGTGCCTGGAGTCCAAGCTCCTACGAGCAGTACTTC. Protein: CAWSPSSYEQYF.